This T cell receptor beta chain emerged from a study of OX40 agonist ivuxolimab in advanced cancers. Produced via immunoSEQ multiplex PCR; TCRdb's table is partial and in-frame only. The table records fewer than 35,000 clones, around nine tenths of them present only once. The sequence came from an adult with an advanced solid tumor such as melanoma, head and neck, liver or kidney cancer. The sample in question was CD4+ or CD8+ T cells sorted from blood, obtained in a trial of the OX40 agonist ivuxolimab.

CDR3 coding DNA: TGTGCCAGCAGGAACAGGGTTCACGAGCAGTACTTC. Translated: CASRNRVHEQYF. The rearrangement uses TRBV27 and TRBJ2-7, with D possibly matching TRBD1 (6 bases). Germline values: CDR1 MNHEY, CDR2 SMNVEV (reference sequence). The V end was cut by 6 bases, the J end by 5 bases, with 11 bases between. The CDR3 loop spans 12 amino acids.